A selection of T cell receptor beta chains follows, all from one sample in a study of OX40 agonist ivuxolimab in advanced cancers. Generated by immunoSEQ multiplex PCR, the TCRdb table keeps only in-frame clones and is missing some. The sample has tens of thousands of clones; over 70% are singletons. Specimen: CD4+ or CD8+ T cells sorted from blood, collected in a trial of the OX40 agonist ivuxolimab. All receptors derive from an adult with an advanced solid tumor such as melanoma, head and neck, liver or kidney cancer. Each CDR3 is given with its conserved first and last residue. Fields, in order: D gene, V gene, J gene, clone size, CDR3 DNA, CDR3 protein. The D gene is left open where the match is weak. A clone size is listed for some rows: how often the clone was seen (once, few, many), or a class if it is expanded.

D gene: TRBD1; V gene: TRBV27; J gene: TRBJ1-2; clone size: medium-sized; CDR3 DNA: TGTGCCAGCAGCAGTTTATCGATCAGGGGGCGCATGGAAGGCTACACCTTC; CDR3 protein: CASSSLSIRGRMEGYTF
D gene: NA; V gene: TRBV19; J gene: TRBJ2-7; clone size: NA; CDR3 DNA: TGTGCCAGTAGTGTCGGCATTTACTACGAGCAGTACTTC; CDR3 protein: CASSVGIYYEQYF
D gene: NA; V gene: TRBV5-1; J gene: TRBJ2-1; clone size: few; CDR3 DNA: TGCGCCAGCAGCTTACATGGGACGGGGGACTACAATGAGCAGTTCTTC; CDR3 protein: CASSLHGTGDYNEQFF
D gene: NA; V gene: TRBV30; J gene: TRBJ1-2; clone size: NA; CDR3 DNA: TGTGCCTTACATAACAGGGTTAACTATGGCTACACCTTC; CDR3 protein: CALHNRVNYGYTF
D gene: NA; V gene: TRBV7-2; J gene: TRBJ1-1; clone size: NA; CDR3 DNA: TGTGCCAGCAGCTTAAAACCGGGGGTGAACACTGAAGCTTTCTTT; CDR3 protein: CASSLKPGVNTEAFF
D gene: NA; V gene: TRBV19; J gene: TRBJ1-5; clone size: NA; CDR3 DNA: TGTGCCAGTAGTATATGGGGGGGGGATAATCAGCCCCAGCATTTT; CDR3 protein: CASSIWGGDNQPQHF
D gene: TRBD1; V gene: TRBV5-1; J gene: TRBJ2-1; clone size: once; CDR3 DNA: TGCGCCAGCAGCCTGACAGGGAGTGTTTACAATGAGCAGTTCTTC; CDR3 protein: CASSLTGSVYNEQFF
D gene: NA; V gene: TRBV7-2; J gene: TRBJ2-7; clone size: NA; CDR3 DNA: TGTGCCAGCAGCACCATGACTACAGCCTACGAGCAGTACTTC; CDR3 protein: CASSTMTTAYEQYF
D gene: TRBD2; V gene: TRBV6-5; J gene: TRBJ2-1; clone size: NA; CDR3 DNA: TGTGCCAGCAGTTACCTCACTAGCGGGAGTAAGTTCTTC; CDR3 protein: CASSYLTSGSKFF
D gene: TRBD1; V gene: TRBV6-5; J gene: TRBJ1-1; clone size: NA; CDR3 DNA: TGTGCCAGCAGTGCCGAGGGGGCTAGGTGGACTGAAGCTTTCTTT; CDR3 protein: CASSAEGARWTEAFF
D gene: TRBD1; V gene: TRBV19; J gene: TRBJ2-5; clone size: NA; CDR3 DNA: TGTGCCAGTAGTGGGTACAGGGGAGAGACCCAGTACTTC; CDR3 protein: CASSGYRGETQYF
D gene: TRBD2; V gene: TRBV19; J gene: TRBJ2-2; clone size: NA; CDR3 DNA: TGTGCCAGTAGTATTCTAGCGGGAGGTGCCGGGGAGCTGTTTTTT; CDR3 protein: CASSILAGGAGELFF
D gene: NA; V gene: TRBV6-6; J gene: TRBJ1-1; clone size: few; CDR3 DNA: TGTGCCAGCAGTTCAGGACGGAGGAACACTGAAGCTTTCTTT; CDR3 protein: CASSSGRRNTEAFF
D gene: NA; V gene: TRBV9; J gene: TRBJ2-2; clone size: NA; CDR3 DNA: TGTGCCAGCAGCGCGGGACTACAGGGCGGGGAGCTGTTTTTT; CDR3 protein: CASSAGLQGGELFF
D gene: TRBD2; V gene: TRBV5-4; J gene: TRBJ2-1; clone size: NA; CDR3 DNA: TGTGCCAGCAGCTTGGGGGGGAGGGACAATGAGCAGTTCTTC; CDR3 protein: CASSLGGRDNEQFF
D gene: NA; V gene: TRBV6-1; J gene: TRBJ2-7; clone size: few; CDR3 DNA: TGTGCCAGCAGGGAAGATCCGGCGACAGACTACGAGCAGTACTTC; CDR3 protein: CASREDPATDYEQYF
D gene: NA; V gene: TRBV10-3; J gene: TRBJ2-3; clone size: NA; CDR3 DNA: TGTGCCATTACTGGAGGCGGGTCTAGCACAGATACGCAGTATTTT; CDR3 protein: CAITGGGSSTDTQYF
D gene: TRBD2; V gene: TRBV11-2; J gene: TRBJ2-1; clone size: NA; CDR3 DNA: TGTGCCAGCAGCTTAGCTAGCGGGAGAAACAATGAGCAGTTCTTC; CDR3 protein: CASSLASGRNNEQFF
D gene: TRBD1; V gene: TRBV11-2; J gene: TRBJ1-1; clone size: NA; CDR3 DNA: TGTGCCAGCAGCGCCGGGACAGAGAACACTGAAGCTTTCTTT; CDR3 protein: CASSAGTENTEAFF
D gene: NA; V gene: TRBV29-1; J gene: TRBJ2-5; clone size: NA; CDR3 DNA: TGCAGCGTTGATGCGGTCGGAGAGACCCAGTACTTC; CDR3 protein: CSVDAVGETQYF
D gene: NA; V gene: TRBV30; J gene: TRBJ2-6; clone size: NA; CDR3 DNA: TGTGCCTGGAGTGGGACAGTGTCTGGGGCCAACGTCCTGACTTTC; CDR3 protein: CAWSGTVSGANVLTF
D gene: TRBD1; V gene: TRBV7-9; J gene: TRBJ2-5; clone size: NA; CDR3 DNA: TGTGCCAGCAGCCTGACAGGGGGCGAATGGGAGACCCAGTACTTC; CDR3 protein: CASSLTGGEWETQYF
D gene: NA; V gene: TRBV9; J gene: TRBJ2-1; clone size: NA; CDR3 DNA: TGTGCCAGCAGCGTTCTCGAGGAGAATGAGCAGTTCTTC; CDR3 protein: CASSVLEENEQFF
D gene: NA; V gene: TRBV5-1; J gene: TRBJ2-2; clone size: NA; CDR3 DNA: TGCGCCAGCAGCTTGGGCCAGGGGTCCGGGGAGCTGTTTTTT; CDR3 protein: CASSLGQGSGELFF
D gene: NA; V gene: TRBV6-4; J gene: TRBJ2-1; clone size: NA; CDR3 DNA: TGTGCCAGCAGTGAAGAGGGGGTATCGGCCGAGCAGTTCTTC; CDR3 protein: CASSEEGVSAEQFF
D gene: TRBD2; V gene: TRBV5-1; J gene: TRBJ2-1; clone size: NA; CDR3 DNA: TGCGCCAGCAGCTTGGCCACTAGCGGGAGGTCCAGTGAGCAGTTCTTC; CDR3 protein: CASSLATSGRSSEQFF
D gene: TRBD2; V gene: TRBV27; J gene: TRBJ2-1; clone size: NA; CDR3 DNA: TGTGCCAGCAGTTTATCCAAAGGACTAGCGGGGCCGGAGCAGTTCTTC; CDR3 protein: CASSLSKGLAGPEQFF
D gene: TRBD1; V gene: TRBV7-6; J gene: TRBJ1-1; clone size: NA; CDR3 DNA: TGTGCCAGCAGCTTAGGGACAGGTTCGAAAGCTTTCTTT; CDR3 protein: CASSLGTGSKAFF
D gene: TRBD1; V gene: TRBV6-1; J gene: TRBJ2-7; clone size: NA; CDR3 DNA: TGTGCCAGCAGTGAGACAGGGGGTATTTACGAGCAGTACTTC; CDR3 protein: CASSETGGIYEQYF
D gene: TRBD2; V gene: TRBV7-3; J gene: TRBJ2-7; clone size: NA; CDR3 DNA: TGTGCCAGCAGCTTAAGTCATGCTAGCGGCCCCTACGAGCAGTACTTC; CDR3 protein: CASSLSHASGPYEQYF
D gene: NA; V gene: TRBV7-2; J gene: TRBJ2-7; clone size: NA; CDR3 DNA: TGTGCCAGCAGCATCAACTGGGCCCGAGGTATCTCTTCCTACGAGCAGTACTTC; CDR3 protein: CASSINWARGISSYEQYF
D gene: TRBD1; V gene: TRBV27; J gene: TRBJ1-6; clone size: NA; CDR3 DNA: TGTGCCAGCAGCCTAGGGGGCGCGTCTTCACCCCTCCACTTT; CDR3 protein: CASSLGGASSPLHF
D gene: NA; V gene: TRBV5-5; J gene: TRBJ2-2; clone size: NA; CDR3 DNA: TGTGCCAGCAGCTTGGCCCACCTAATGGTTACCGGGGAGCTGTTTTTT; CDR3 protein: CASSLAHLMVTGELFF
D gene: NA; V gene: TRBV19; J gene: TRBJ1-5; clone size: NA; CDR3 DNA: TGTGCCAGTAGTAAGACATCCTATCAGCCCCAGCATTTT; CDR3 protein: CASSKTSYQPQHF
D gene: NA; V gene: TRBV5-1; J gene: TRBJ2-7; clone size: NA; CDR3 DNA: TGCGCCAGCAGCTTGGTGGCAGGCGCCTACGAGCAGTACTTC; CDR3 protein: CASSLVAGAYEQYF
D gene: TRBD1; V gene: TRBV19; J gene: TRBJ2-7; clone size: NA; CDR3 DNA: TGTGCCAGTAGTACCCGGGACAGGGCCTCCCCCTACGAGCAGTACTTC; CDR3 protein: CASSTRDRASPYEQYF
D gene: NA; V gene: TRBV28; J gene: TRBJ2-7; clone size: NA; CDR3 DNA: TGTGCCAGCAGTTTCCTGGGGCGAACCTACGAGCAGTACTTC; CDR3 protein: CASSFLGRTYEQYF
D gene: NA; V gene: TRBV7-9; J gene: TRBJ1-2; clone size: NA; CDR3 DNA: TGTGCCAGCAGCTTCCCAGGGGACTATGGCTACACCTTC; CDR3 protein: CASSFPGDYGYTF
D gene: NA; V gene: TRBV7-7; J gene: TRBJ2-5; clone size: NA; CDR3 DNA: TGTGCTAGCAGCGAAAGGGGTGGGACCCAGTACTTC; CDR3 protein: CASSERGGTQYF
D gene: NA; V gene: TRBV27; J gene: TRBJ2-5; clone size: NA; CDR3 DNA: TGTGCCAGCAGTCCCAGGGGACTCCAGGGGCAAGAGACCCAGTACTTC; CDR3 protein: CASSPRGLQGQETQYF
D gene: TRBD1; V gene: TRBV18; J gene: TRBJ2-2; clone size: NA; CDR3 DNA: TGTGCCAGCTCACCGCGGACAGGGGACGGGGAGCTGTTTTTT; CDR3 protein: CASSPRTGDGELFF
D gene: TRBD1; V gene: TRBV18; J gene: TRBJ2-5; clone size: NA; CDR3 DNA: TGTGCCAGCTCTCAGGGGGCTCTGGAGACCCAGTACTTC; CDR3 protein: CASSQGALETQYF
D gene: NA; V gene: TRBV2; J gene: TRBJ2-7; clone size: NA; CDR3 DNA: TGTGCCAGCAAGGGCAGGGTCGGCTACGAGCAGTACTTC; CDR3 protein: CASKGRVGYEQYF
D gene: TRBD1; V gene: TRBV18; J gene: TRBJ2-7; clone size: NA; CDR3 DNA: TGTGCCAGCTCGGGACAGGGCTCCCTCTACGAGCAGTACTTC; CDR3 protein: CASSGQGSLYEQYF
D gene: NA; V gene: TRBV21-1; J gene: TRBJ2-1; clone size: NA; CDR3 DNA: TGTGCCAGCAGTTATACCGGGACAGGGTCCTACAATGAGCAGTTCTTC; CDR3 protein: CASSYTGTGSYNEQFF
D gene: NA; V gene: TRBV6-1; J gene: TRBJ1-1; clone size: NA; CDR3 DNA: TGTGCCGGCAGACAGCATCTCTCGTCGGGAGCTGAAGCTTTCTTT; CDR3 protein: CAGRQHLSSGAEAFF